This T cell receptor (beta chain) was sequenced in a study of T cell repertoires and HLA-DP antigens. Generated by immunoSEQ multiplex PCR, the TCRdb table keeps only in-frame clones and is missing some. The sample yields about 73,000 clones, roughly 78% seen once. As regards this clone: Its antigen is undetermined.

Purity of the untouched CD4+ T cells was about 98%. Trimming at V came to 4 bases and at J to 6 bases, leaving 5 bases not matched to a gene. Germline V gene data show CDR1 as SGHVS and CDR2 as FNYEAQ. The CDR3 has 16 amino acids. The clonotype originates from a man between 60 and 75 years old in good health and CMV-seronegative. Sample: CD4+ T cells from PBMCs. The chain has TRBV7-6 and TRBJ2-2, with 13 bases lining up with TRBD2. The CDR3 nucleotides read TGTGCCAGCAGCTCAACTAGCGGGAGGGCCGCCGGGGAGCTGTTTTTT. Amino acids: CASSSTSGRAAGELFF. Combining the CDR3 with reference TRBV7-6 and TRBJ2-2 gives the whole variable domain GAGVSQSPRYKVTKRGQDVALRCDPISGHVSLYWYRQALGQGPEFLTYFNYEAQQDKSGLPNDRFSAERPEGSISTLTIQRTEQRDSAMYRCASSSTSGRAAGELFFGEGSRLTVL.